Described below is a single TCR beta chain sequence and its context. Its target is not known. A much more abundant neighbour one base away suggests this may be a read error. Germline V CDR1 and CDR2: LNHNV, YYDKDF (reference sequence). V was shortened by 6 bases and J by 0 bases, with 16 bases between the two germline ends. This CDR3 has 16 residues. Via MiXCR, TCRdb re-called the PCR reads, giving one row per CDR3 protein. The sample lists about 86,000 distinct CDR3 sequences, roughly 25% occurring once. The sample is drawn from a study of molecular identifiers for immune sequencing clone quantification. Study-level results: Molecules of identical TCR sharing a barcode could underestimate highly expanded clone sizes.

This clonotype was sampled from a human donor in good health. Some libraries in this study had Jurkat cell RNA spiked in. V gene TRBV15 combines with J gene TRBJ2-3; the D is unclear. Sequenced: naive CD8+ T cells from blood, with Jurkat cell RNA spiked in. Subset: FACS-sorted CD8+CD4-CCR7+CD45RA+ naive T cells. For the CDR3, the DNA is TGTGCCACCAGAGAACCAGTCAAGGGCAGCACAGATACGCAGTATTTT. As protein: CATREPVKGSTDTQYF. Full variable domain (rest looked up from reference TRBV15 and TRBJ2-3): DAMVIQNPRYQVTQFGKPVTLSCSQTLNHNVMYWYQQKSSQAPKLLFHYYDKDFNNEADTPDNFQSRRPNTSFCFLDIRSPGLGDTAMYLCATREPVKGSTDTQYFGPGTRLTVL.